The clone carrying this T cell receptor beta chain appeared many times. The antigen is unknown. V dropped 4 bases and J dropped 1 base, with 14 bases sitting between them. The CDR3 contains 16 residues. CDR1 and CDR2 (germline): MNHEY, SVGEGT. The sample belongs to a study of blood T cells in healthy people across ages. Study observations and caveats: Per million T cells, TCR beta diversity dropped roughly linearly as age increased. Versus aged donors, long-lived donors had higher diversity and more naive CD4+ cells.

Next came a second PCR, run for about 6 to 11 cycles, which used a sample-barcoded 5' primer along with a J-beta primer mix. TCRdb itself ran the 5' RACE reads through MiXCR, one entry per CDR3 protein. Of 540,000 or so distinct CDR3 sequences in the sample, 25% to 30% were seen once. Investigators took about 9.4 milliliters of peripheral blood from every donor. The chain employs TRBV6-2 or TRBV6-3 and TRBJ1-5, with D maybe TRBD1 (5 bases). This TCR was sampled from a woman aged 70-85 years in good health. Sequencing was performed on blood. CDR3 coding DNA: TGTGCCAGCAGTTGGGGGTCAGCCTTCAGCAATCAGCCCCAGCATTTT. Residues: CASSWGSAFSNQPQHF.